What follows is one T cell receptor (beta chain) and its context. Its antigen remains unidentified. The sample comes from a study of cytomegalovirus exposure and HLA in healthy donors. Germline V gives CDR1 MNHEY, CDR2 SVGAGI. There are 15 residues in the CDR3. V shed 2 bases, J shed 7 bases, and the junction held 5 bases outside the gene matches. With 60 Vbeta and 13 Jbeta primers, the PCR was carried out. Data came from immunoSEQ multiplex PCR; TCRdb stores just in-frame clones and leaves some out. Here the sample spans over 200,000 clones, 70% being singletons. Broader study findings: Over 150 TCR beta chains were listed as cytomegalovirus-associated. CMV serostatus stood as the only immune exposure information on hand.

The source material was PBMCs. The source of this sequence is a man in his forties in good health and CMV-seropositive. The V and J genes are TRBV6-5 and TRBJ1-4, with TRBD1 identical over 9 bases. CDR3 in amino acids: CASSYGTGPSEKLFF. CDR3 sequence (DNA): TGTGCCAGCAGTTACGGGACAGGGCCGAGTGAAAAACTGTTTTTT.